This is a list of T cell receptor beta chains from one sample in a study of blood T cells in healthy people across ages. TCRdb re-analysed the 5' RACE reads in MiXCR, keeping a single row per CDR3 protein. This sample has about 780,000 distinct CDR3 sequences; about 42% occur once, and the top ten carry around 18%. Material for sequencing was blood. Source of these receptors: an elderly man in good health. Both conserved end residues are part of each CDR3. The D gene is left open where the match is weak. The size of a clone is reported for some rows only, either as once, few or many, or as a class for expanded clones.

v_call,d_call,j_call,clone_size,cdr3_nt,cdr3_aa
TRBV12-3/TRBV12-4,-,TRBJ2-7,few,TGTGCCAGCACCATCACGACAGGTTTGCGCATCTACGAGCAGTACTTC,CASTITTGLRIYEQYF
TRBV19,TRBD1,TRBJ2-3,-,TGTGCCAGTAGTGTCGGGACAGGGGGCGAGGATACGCAGTATTTT,CASSVGTGGEDTQYF
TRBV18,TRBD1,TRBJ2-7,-,TGTGCCAGCTCAACTGGACAGGCCCGTTCCTCCTACGAGCAGTACTTC,CASSTGQARSSYEQYF
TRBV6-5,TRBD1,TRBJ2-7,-,TGTGCCAGCCATACCGGGACAGGGGGCTTTGGTGAGCAGTACTTC,CASHTGTGGFGEQYF
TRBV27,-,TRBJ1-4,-,TGTGCCAGCAGTCCGGCTCCGGGGCCCTCTAATGAAAAACTGTTTTTT,CASSPAPGPSNEKLFF
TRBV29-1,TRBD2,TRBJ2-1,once,TGCAGCGGAGAGGGGGCGGGACTAGCCCCTGAGCAGTTCTTC,CSGEGAGLAPEQFF
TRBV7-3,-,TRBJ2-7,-,TGTGCCAGCAGCACCGGGGACGCCCTCAATGAGCAGTACTTC,CASSTGDALNEQYF
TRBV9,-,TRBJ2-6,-,TGTGCCAGCAGCGTCCTTAGGCCTGGGGCCAACGTCCTGACTTTC,CASSVLRPGANVLTF
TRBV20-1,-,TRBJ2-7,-,TGCAGTGCCAAAGAGGTAGGGACCGCCTCTAGAAACGAGCAGTACTTC,CSAKEVGTASRNEQYF
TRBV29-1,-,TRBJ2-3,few,TGCAGCGTTGAGGGGTGGGGGGATACGCAGTATTTT,CSVEGWGDTQYF
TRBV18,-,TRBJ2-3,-,TGTGCCAGCTCACCGTCAGGCGGGGTCGGCACAGATACGCAGTATTTT,CASSPSGGVGTDTQYF
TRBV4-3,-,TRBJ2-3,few,TGCGCCAGCAGCCAAATGAAACAGTACACAGATACGCAGTATTTT,CASSQMKQYTDTQYF